This entry lists 31 T cell receptor beta chains sequenced from one sample in a study of tumor-infiltrating lymphocytes in primary liver carcinoma. Germline DNA was also extracted, and blood RNA was taken from unsorted whole blood. With 500 to 650 ng total RNA as template and a constant-region primer, TCR beta cDNA was made. Employing slightly modified ARM-PCR, three nested multiplex PCR rounds were run, and these gave rise to the TCR beta libraries. It was with TRBV1-TRBV30 forward primers and a C-beta reverse primer that the first two PCR rounds were run, at roughly 11 cycles each. TCRdb passed the multiplex PCR reads through MiXCR, listing each CDR3 protein once. This table holds hundreds of thousands of distinct CDR3 sequences, about three fifths found once. Sequenced input: peripheral blood. These receptors were taken from a woman in her 30s with primary liver carcinoma and hepatitis B virus infection.

The CDR3 bases are TGTGCCAGCAGTCCCCGGGACCCAAGGACCCACAATGAGCAGTTCTTC. Translation gives CASSPRDPRTHNEQFF. This sequence joins TRBV12-3 or TRBV12-4 and TRBJ2-1; D may match TRBD1 or TRBD2 (5 bases each). Trimming cost V 5 bases and J 5 bases, with 19 bases left between them. The CDR3 has 16 amino acids.

The chain links TRBV29-1 to TRBJ1-5, with D unresolved. The CDR3 consists of 11 residues. From germline, CDR1 is SQVTM and CDR2 ANQGSEA. The CDR3 DNA reads as TGCGGAACCGGGGAACGAGGGCCCCAGCATTTT. The encoded protein is CGTGERGPQHF.

Details on this clonotype: Compared with germline, one end of the junction differs, possibly owing to a read error. The V and J genes are TRBV11-2 and TRBJ2-5; tentative D call: TRBD2 (6 bases). Germline values: CDR1 SGHAT, CDR2 FQNNGV. The length of the CDR3 is 13 residues. The CDR3 sequence is CASNMTRSEIQYF. The DNA for the CDR3 is TGTGCCAGCAACATGACTAGAAGTGAGATCCAGTACTTC.

About this clonotype: This may arise from a read error, as a much more abundant clone is one base away. The chain is built from TRBV6-1 and TRBJ1-5; perhaps TRBD1 as D (6 bases). CDR1 and CDR2 (germline): MNHNS, SASEGT. CDR3 length equals 18 residues. The CDR3 here is CASSEWAHEGVSNQPRHF. CDR3 DNA sequence: TGTGCCAGCAGTGAATGGGCCCACGAGGGGGTCAGCAATCAGCCCCGGCATTTT.

About this clonotype itself: At one end, the junction sequence differs from germline, possibly due to a read error. The rearrangement joins TRBV11-3 to TRBJ2-1; weak D call: TRBD2 (5 bases). Germline values: CDR1 SGHNT, CDR2 YENEEA. This CDR3 region has 13 residues. The CDR3 bases are TGTACCAGCAGCCTCAGCCGGGGCAATGAGCAGTTCTTC. Translated: CTSSLSRGNEQFF.

The V call is TRBV29-1, the J call TRBJ2-1, with 10 nucleotides matching TRBD2. Losses at the gene ends were 6 bases for V and 11 bases for J; bases not matched to a gene: 13. The CDR3 contains 14 residues. CDR1 SQVTM and CDR2 ANQGSEA come from the germline V gene. The CDR3 region has the DNA TGCAGCGTGGTAGCGGGAGGCTCCTATAATAAGCAGTTCTTC. Its translation: CSVVAGGSYNKQFF.

With regard to this clonotype: Since a much larger clone is just one base distant, this may be a read error. The rearrangement uses TRBV4-2 and TRBJ2-7, with 9 bases identical to TRBD2. Germline V gene sequence: CDR1 LGHNA, CDR2 YNFKEQ. The CDR3 spans 14 residues. CDR3 region: CANSQLAGTYEQYF. The DNA of the CDR3 is TGTGCCAACAGCCAGCTAGCGGGGACCTACGAGCAGTACTTC.

With regard to this clonotype: The junction and the germline gene differ at one end; a read error may be behind it. V is TRBV6-1 and J is TRBJ2-1; 10 bases are a match to TRBD2. Germline CDR1 is MNHNS and CDR2 is SASEGT. The CDR3 totals 16 residues. This CDR3 reads CASKGSSGSSYNEQFF. DNA of the CDR3: TGTGCGAGCAAGGGGTCTAGCGGGAGCTCCTACAATGAGCAGTTCTTC.

Points on this clonotype: One junction end disagrees with the germline gene, perhaps due to a read error. The chain carries TRBV4-1 and TRBJ2-7; perhaps TRBD2 as D (5 bases). From germline, CDR1 is MGHRA and CDR2 YSYEKL. The CDR3 loop spans 13 amino acids. In nucleotides, the CDR3 is TGCGCCAGCAGCCGGGGAAACGACTACGAGCAGTACTTT. This gives the protein CASSRGNDYEQYF.

About this clonotype itself: This may stem from a read error, because a much larger clone lies one nucleotide away. The CDR3 DNA is TGCAGCGTTAAACGGGAGAACGACTACGAGCAGTACTTC. It encodes CSVKRENDYEQYF. V is TRBV29-1 and J is TRBJ2-7, with TRBD2 as a possible D gene (6 bases). This CDR3 is built from 13 residues. Germline lookup yields CDR1 SQVTM and CDR2 ANQGSEA. Trimming pared 5 bases from V and 3 bases from J, leaving 14 bases between.

This clonotype was seen a few times. A read error may be the cause here, since a much bigger clone is one base away. Given the absence of the conserved phenylalanine or tryptophan at the CDR3 end, a read error is likely. The V and J genes are TRBV29-1 and TRBJ2-7; 10 bases fit TRBD1. CDR1 and CDR2 (germline): SQVTM, ANQGSEA. This CDR3 has 13 amino acids. Trimming cost V 7 bases and J 6 bases; bases outside gene matches: 9. CDR3 nucleotide sequence: TGCAGCGCAAGCCGGGACAGGGGACTCGAGCAGTACTTG. Translation gives CSASRDRGLEQYL.

With regard to this clonotype: A clone one base away is much larger, so this may be a read error. The rearrangement uses TRBV6-5 and TRBJ2-7, with D perhaps being TRBD1 or TRBD2 (5 bases each). CDR1 is MNHEY, CDR2 SVGAGI, per germline. The length of the CDR3 is 14 residues. V was trimmed by 2 bases and J by 9 bases, leaving 17 bases between them. The CDR3 sequence is CASSYATARDGQYF. CDR3 bases: TGTGCCAGCAGTTACGCGACAGCTCGGGACGGGCAGTACTTC.

This clonotype was seen at least ten times. The chain links TRBV4-2 to TRBJ2-3; 8 bases are a match to TRBD2. The CDR3 contains 17 residues. J lost 5 bases, V lost 1 base, and 11 bases had no gene match. CDR1 and CDR2 (germline): LGHNA, YNFKEQ. The CDR3 sequence: CASSQALQSGRQDTQYF. CDR3 sequence (DNA): TGTGCCAGCAGCCAAGCCTTACAAAGCGGGAGACAAGATACGCAGTATTTT.

As concerns this clonotype: One base away lies a much larger clone, so this may be a sequencing read error. CDR3 DNA: TGTGCCAGCAGTTACCAACCGAATCAGGCCCAGCATTTT. Translated: CASSYQPNQAQHF. This chain connects TRBV6-2 or TRBV6-3 to TRBJ1-5; no clear D gene. CDR1 MNHEY and CDR2 SVGEGT come from the germline V gene. CDR3 length: 13 amino acids.

This clonotype was recorded only once. The chain combines TRBV7-2 with TRBJ2-4; D is unresolved. Germline CDR1 reads SGHTA; CDR2 reads FQGNSA. Trimming took 5 bases from V and 4 from J, leaving 9 bases between them. The CDR3 totals 13 residues. DNA for the CDR3: TGTGCCAGCAGCCCCTCACAGAAAAACATTCAGTACTTC. The encoded protein is CASSPSQKNIQYF.

CDR3 in DNA: TGTGCCAGCAGCTATCAAGGTGCAGAGACCCAGTACTTC. This translates into CASSYQGAETQYF. The chain recombines TRBV5-4 with TRBJ2-5, with unresolved D. CDR3 length: 13 amino acids. Germline V gene data show CDR1 as SGHNT and CDR2 as YYREEE (reference sequence). With 3 bases removed from V and 4 bases from J, the gap between germline ends came to 10 bases.

The J gene is TRBJ1-1, the V gene TRBV29-1; D ambiguous. Between the trimmed V and J ends, which lost 5 bases and 0 bases, there was a span of 10 bases. The CDR3 length is 13 residues. Germline V CDR1 and CDR2: SQVTM, ANQGSEA. The CDR3 region has the DNA TGCAGCGTTACGGCAGACATGAACACTGAAGCTTTCTTT. It yields the protein CSVTADMNTEAFF.

As to this clonotype: Germline and junction disagree at one end, which may indicate a read error. The V call is TRBV6-5, the J call TRBJ1-4; D ambiguous. The CDR3 spans 15 residues. Germline V gene data show CDR1 as MNHEY and CDR2 as SVGAGI. CDR3 sequence (DNA): TGTGCCAGCAGCAAGGCCGGGATTGCGAAAGAAAAACTATTTTTT. This codes for CASSKAGIAKEKLFF.

This sequence joins TRBV11-2 and TRBJ2-7; perhaps TRBD1 as D (6 bases). The CDR3 is 15 residues long. Germline V gene lookup returns CDR1 SGHAT and CDR2 FQNNGV. Trimming cost V 8 bases and J 3 bases, with 20 bases left between them. CDR3 coding DNA: TGTGCCAGCGGCAAGCAAACGGGACATAGCTACGAGCAGTACTTC. As protein: CASGKQTGHSYEQYF.

Comments on this clonotype: A read error is likely, as this CDR3 ends without the conserved phenylalanine or tryptophan. This rearrangement joins TRBV11-2 to TRBJ2-3; D gene ambiguous. Per the germline V gene, CDR1 is SGHAT and CDR2 is FQNNGV. This CDR3 comprises 15 residues. Here the CDR3 reads CVTSVGYGYTDTQYY. The CDR3 DNA is TGTGTCACCTCCGTGGGTTACGGTTACACAGATACGCAGTATTAT.

This chain uses TRBV6-5 with TRBJ2-2; perhaps TRBD1 as D (6 bases). Germline V lookup: CDR1 MNHEY, CDR2 SVGAGI. CDR3 length: 14 amino acids. V shed 7 bases and J shed 7 bases, with 16 bases lying between them. The CDR3 sequence is CASTEGGRIGELFF. The CDR3 DNA sequence: TGTGCCAGCACCGAAGGGGGTCGGATCGGGGAGCTGTTTTTT.

At least ten counts were recorded for this clonotype. The chain links TRBV10-2 to TRBJ2-1, with unresolved D. The length of the CDR3 is 12 residues. From germline, CDR1 is WSHSY and CDR2 SAAADI. V lost 6 bases to trimming and J lost 6 bases, with 9 bases between them. For the CDR3, the DNA is TGCGCCAGCAGCGTTAGTATCAATGAGCAGTTCTTC. This gives the protein CASSVSINEQFF.

The table lists this clonotype with many counts. The V call is TRBV12-3 or TRBV12-4, the J call TRBJ1-5; no clear D. Trimming cost V 3 bases and J 4 bases, with 7 bases left between them. The CDR3 contains 13 residues. CDR3 sequence reads: CASSFYGNQPQHF. The CDR3, as DNA: TGTGCCAGCAGTTTCTACGGGAATCAGCCCCAGCATTTT.

There are many counts of this clonotype. V usage is TRBV29-1 and J usage is TRBJ2-2; 9 bases fit TRBD1. Germline-derived CDR1 and CDR2 are SQVTM and ANQGSEA. J gave up 4 bases and V 7 bases, and 10 bases lay outside the gene matches. CDR3 length equals 15 residues. CDR3 in DNA: TGCAGCGGAACCCTGACAGGGGGAAGCACCGGGGAGCTGTTTTTT. As protein: CSGTLTGGSTGELFF.

This chain uses TRBV10-2 with TRBJ2-2; perhaps TRBD2 as D (6 bases). CDR1 is WSHSY, CDR2 SAAADI, per germline. The V and J ends lost 8 bases and 0 bases respectively, with 19 bases between them. This CDR3 has 17 amino acids. CDR3 loop: CASSVRGLATNTGELFF. In DNA form, the CDR3 reads TGCGCCAGCTCAGTGAGAGGGCTAGCGACGAACACCGGGGAGCTGTTTTTT.

The rearrangement uses TRBV6-2 or TRBV6-3 and TRBJ2-5; D perhaps matches TRBD1 (6 bases). Germline V gene sequence: CDR1 MNHEY, CDR2 SVGEGT. This CDR3 is 14 amino acids long. V lost 4 bases to trimming and J lost 2 bases, with 11 bases between them. The CDR3 here is CASSSGQRQETQYF. The CDR3, as DNA: TGTGCCAGCAGTTCCGGACAGAGACAAGAGACCCAGTACTTC.

The rearrangement joins TRBV7-9 to TRBJ2-2, with 9 bases aligning to TRBD1. This CDR3 has 16 amino acids. CDR1 is SEHNR, CDR2 FQNEAQ, per germline (reference sequence). V lost 7 bases, J lost 6 bases, and 12 bases stayed unmatched. The CDR3 reads CASNPSRDRDSGELFF. As DNA, the CDR3 is TGTGCCAGCAACCCTAGTCGGGACAGGGACTCCGGGGAGCTGTTTTTT.

The CDR3 sequence: CASSLQGGDYGYTF. Here the CDR3 DNA reads TGTGCCAGCAGCCTACAGGGAGGCGACTATGGCTACACCTTC. The J gene is TRBJ1-2, the V gene TRBV5-6; D possibly corresponds to TRBD1 (6 bases). Germline assignment: CDR1 SGHDT and CDR2 YYEEEE. CDR3 length equals 14 residues. Trimming pared 4 bases from V and 3 bases from J, leaving 13 bases between.

This clonotype showed up many times. This sequence joins TRBV29-1 and TRBJ1-2, with D unclear. V was shortened by 6 bases and J by 2 bases, with 10 bases between the two germline ends. Germline V gene sequence: CDR1 SQVTM, CDR2 ANQGSEA. The CDR3 extends over 12 amino acids. The CDR3 DNA follows: TGCAGCGTCCACAGAATAAACTATGGCTACACCTTC. This codes for CSVHRINYGYTF.

This clonotype came up once. The rearrangement uses TRBV20-1 and TRBJ2-2; 9 bases match TRBD2. The CDR3 loop spans 17 amino acids. Germline CDR1 reads DFQATT; CDR2 reads SNEGSKA (reference sequence). Trimming at V came to 2 bases and at J to 8 bases, leaving 15 bases not matched to a gene. Here the CDR3 DNA reads TGCAGTGCTAGATCTATCATGTCTAGCGGGACCAGGGGGGAGCTGTTTTTT. As protein: CSARSIMSSGTRGELFF.

The chain recombines TRBV7-9 with TRBJ2-1; D may be TRBD1 (6 bases). Trimming cost V 1 base and J 5 bases, with 15 bases left between them. The CDR3 has 16 amino acids. Per germline, CDR1 SEHNR and CDR2 FQNEAQ (reference sequence). CDR3 in amino acids: CASSLEGQGPNNEQFF. The CDR3 bases are TGTGCCAGCAGCTTAGAGGGGCAGGGGCCCAACAATGAGCAGTTCTTC.